Each of the 11 T cell receptor beta chains below was sequenced from the same sample in a study of blood T cell repertoires in COVID-19. Sequencing used immunoSEQ multiplex PCR; TCRdb keeps in-frame clones, though not all of them. The sample holds 80,000 to 100,000 clones, approximately 72% seen once. The sample comprised peripheral blood. The receptors originated from a man between 70 and 80 years old with acute or convalescent COVID-19.

The rearrangement uses TRBV2 and TRBJ1-2; 11 positions match TRBD1. Looked up from germline, CDR1 is SNHLY and CDR2 is FYNNEI. The J segment lost 7 bases and the V segment lost 4 bases, leaving 5 bases of the junction unmatched. The CDR3 contains 14 residues. CDR3 nucleotide sequence: TGTGCCAGCAGTGGGACAGGGGGCGCGATTGGCTACACCTTC. Its translation is CASSGTGGAIGYTF.

J is TRBJ2-3 and V is TRBV2, with a possible D match to TRBD2 (5 bases). Germline V gene sequence: CDR1 SNHLY, CDR2 FYNNEI. Trimming removed 6 bases at V and 9 bases at J, with 13 bases between. This CDR3 is built from 12 residues. The CDR3 protein is CASSANGITQYF. CDR3 DNA: TGTGCCAGCAGCGCCAACGGGATAACGCAGTATTTT.

The V gene is TRBV4-1, the J gene TRBJ2-1; 8 bases align to TRBD2. This CDR3 region has 16 residues. Per the germline V gene, CDR1 is MGHRA and CDR2 is YSYEKL. The J segment lost 4 bases and the V segment lost 0 bases, leaving 5 bases of the junction unmatched. CDR3: CASSQEGTRMYNEQFF. CDR3 nucleotides: TGCGCCAGCAGCCAAGAGGGGACTAGGATGTACAATGAGCAGTTCTTC.

This chain links TRBV9 with TRBJ2-7; weak D call: TRBD2 (5 bases). The CDR3 spans 13 residues. Deletions cut 3 bases from V and 2 bases from J, with 9 bases between. CDR1 SGDLS and CDR2 YYNGEE come from the germline V gene. CDR3 region: CASSASPTYEQYF. For the CDR3, the DNA is TGTGCCAGCAGCGCTAGCCCCACCTACGAGCAGTACTTC.

This rearrangement joins TRBV28 to TRBJ2-7; D is unclear. Germline CDR1 and CDR2: MDHEN and SYDVKM. Trimming pared 6 bases from V and 5 bases from J, leaving 14 bases between. The CDR3 covers 13 residues. The CDR3 DNA reads TGTGCCAGCAGCTCCAGCGATTACCACGAGCAGTACTTC. This gives the protein CASSSSDYHEQYF. The full variable domain, rest sourced from reference TRBV28 and TRBJ2-7, is DVKVTQSSRYLVKRTGEKVFLECVQDMDHENMFWYRQDPGLGLRLIYFSYDVKMKEKGDIPEGYSVSREKKERFSLILESASTNQTSMYLCASSSSDYHEQYFGPGTRLTVT.

This clone was detected only a few times. The gene calls are TRBV29-1 and TRBJ2-2, with a possible D match to TRBD1 (5 bases). CDR1 and CDR2 (germline): SQVTM, ANQGSEA. This CDR3 comprises 13 residues. V dropped 8 bases and J dropped 5 bases, with 15 bases sitting between them. The CDR3 nucleotides are TGCAGCTCCAGGGTATTAGGGACCGGGGAGCTGTTTTTT. This sequence encodes CSSRVLGTGELFF.

V and J are TRBV18 and TRBJ1-1; D perhaps matches TRBD1 (6 bases). The CDR3 contains 13 residues. The germline CDR1 and CDR2 sequences are KGHSH and LQKENI. V lost 10 bases and J lost 1, with 13 bases in between. In DNA form, the CDR3 reads TGTGCCACTCGGGGGGCGGAGAACACTGAAGCTTTCTTT. Protein sequence: CATRGAENTEAFF. Filled out from reference TRBV18 and TRBJ1-1, the complete variable domain reads NAGVMQNPRHLVRRRGQEARLRCSPMKGHSHVYWYRQLPEEGLKFMVYLQKENIIDESGMPKERFSAEFPKEGPSILRIQQVVRGDSAAYFCATRGAENTEAFFGQGTRLTVV.

CDR3 DNA sequence: TGTGCCATCAGCACCACTAGCGGCGTAGCCTACAATGAGCAGTTCTTC. It encodes CAISTTSGVAYNEQFF. This chain uses TRBV10-3 with TRBJ2-1; 8 bases fit TRBD2. With 6 bases clipped from V and 2 bases from J, the junction kept 9 bases outside the gene matches. The germline gives CDR1 ENHRY, CDR2 SYGVKD. This CDR3 comprises 16 residues.

The rearrangement joins TRBV7-2 to TRBJ2-7, with D perhaps TRBD1 (5 bases). The germline CDR1 and CDR2 sequences are SGHTA and FQGNSA. Trimming pared 2 bases from V and 2 bases from J, leaving 7 bases between. There are 13 residues in the CDR3. Here the CDR3 DNA reads TGTGCCAGCAGCTTAATAGGGGCCTACGAGCAGTACTTC. This translates into CASSLIGAYEQYF.

The chain carries TRBV5-1 and TRBJ1-3, with 7 bases fitting TRBD1. This CDR3 comprises 16 residues. V was clipped by 4 bases and J by 1 base; unmatched bases: 8. Germline-derived CDR1 and CDR2 are SGHRS and YFSETQ. The CDR3 region has the DNA TGCGCCAGCAGCCCTGACAGGGCTGGATCTGGAAACACCATATATTTT. This encodes CASSPDRAGSGNTIYF. The full variable domain, its missing parts supplied by reference TRBV5-1 and TRBJ1-3, is KAGVTQTPRYLIKTRGQQVTLSCSPISGHRSVSWYQQTPGQGLQFLFEYFSETQRNKGNFPGRFSGRQFSNSRSEMNVSTLELGDSALYLCASSPDRAGSGNTIYFGEGSWLTVV.

The genes are TRBV24-1 and TRBJ2-4; D perhaps matches TRBD2 (7 bases). Germline values: CDR1 KGHDR, CDR2 SFDVKD. V lost 12 bases, J lost 8 bases, and 28 bases lay in between. The CDR3 is 16 residues long. The CDR3 nucleotides read TGTGCCGTCTCTCCTGGGGGGGCCGGGACGTATCACATTCAGTACTTC. This translates into CAVSPGGAGTYHIQYF.